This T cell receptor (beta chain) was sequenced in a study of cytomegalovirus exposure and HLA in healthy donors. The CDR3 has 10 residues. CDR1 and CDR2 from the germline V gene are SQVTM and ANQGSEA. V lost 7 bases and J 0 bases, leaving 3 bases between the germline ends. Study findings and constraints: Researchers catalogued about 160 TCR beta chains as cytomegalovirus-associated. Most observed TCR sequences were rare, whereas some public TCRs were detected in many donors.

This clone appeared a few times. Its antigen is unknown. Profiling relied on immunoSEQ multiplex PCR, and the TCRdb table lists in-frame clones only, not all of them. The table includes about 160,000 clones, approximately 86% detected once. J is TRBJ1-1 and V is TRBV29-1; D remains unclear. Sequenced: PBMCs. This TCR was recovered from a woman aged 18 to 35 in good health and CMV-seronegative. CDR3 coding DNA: TGCAGCGGGCTGAACACTGAAGCTTTCTTT. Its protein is CSGLNTEAFF.